This TCR beta chain was recovered during a study of T cell responses to AZD1222 COVID-19 vaccine (dated by TCRdb to the early 2020s). About the study as a whole: AZD1222 recipients whose second dose came at about 4 weeks and those whose second dose came at about 12 weeks were combined into one group, since spike-specific TCR depth and breadth did not differ between the two schedules. A total of 233 trial participants underwent TCR sequencing, of whom some 210 received two doses of AZD1222 and some 26 received two doses of the MenACWY control vaccine. Trial participants were enrolled by age into 18-55, 56-69 and 70-plus year subgroups, with roughly 150, 30 and 60 TCR-sequenced participants respectively. Study-level results and caveats: After two AZD1222 doses, spike-specific TCR breadth and depth were significantly higher than at day 0 and than in MenACWY recipients. CD4 TCRs associated with the vaccine covered the entire spike protein, and the dominant responses were in regions 160-218 and 743-854. The 56-69-year group was small, and its depth increase did not reach significance, likely because of low power. Conclusions about previously exposed vaccinees were limited because only a handful of AZD1222 recipients were SARS-CoV-2 seropositive at baseline. Because no samples from the day 14 peak response were available, repertoires could be characterized only after the peak T cell response. Nearly half of unique spike-specific TCRs reportedly recognized epitopes outside regions mutated in the B.1.351 and B.1.1.7 variants. Participants were mostly white British and included more females than males, and it was suggested by the authors that clonal diversity may have been underestimated.

Reading the label with the study, this specimen's time point is: baseline before first vaccination. Vaccinee samples were obtained from the UK trials COV001 and COV002, which included a single-blind randomized controlled phase 2/3 trial of AZD1222 (ChAdOx1 nCoV-19) in healthy adults. For TCRbeta chain sequencing, PBMC samples from trial participants were taken at day 0 and at day 28 after the second dose. Based on the germline V gene (reference sequence), the CDR1 and CDR2 sequences are LNHDA and SQIVND. Deletion took 0 bases off V and 2 bases off J, with a span of 7 bases between the germline ends. Reading from cysteine to phenylalanine, the CDR3 counts 14 amino acids. Only CDR3 DNA is held: 42 bases, read in frame from base 1. Notes on this clone: Its binding antigen is unknown. It has no much larger one-base neighbor in the sample; base qualities were not kept.

The CDR3 regions of human TCRbeta chains were analyzed by immunosequencing. In the source study's methods: Repertoire TCRs were matched against a reference library of SARS-CoV-2-specific TCRs generated with the MIRA antigen-specificity platform. Breadth was defined as the fraction of unique TCRs that were SARS-CoV-2-associated. Depth was defined as the fraction of total T cells that were SARS-CoV-2-associated. Using the MIRA data, every spike-specific TCR was mapped to the spike region that the TCR reacted to and assigned to either a CD4 or a CD8 class. Log10-transformed breadth and depth values were compared by one-way ANOVA with Sidak's multiple comparisons tests. TCRdb holds this immuneACCESS table with in-frame rearrangements only. Some clones are missing; in checked studies, unresolved V genes explain under half, and the rest has no known cause. That table gives V, J and clone size, and the DNA gave D and trimming. This sample lists about 120,000 clones; about 90% were detected once. The ten largest clones add up to less than 6.5% of the sample.

The TCR originated in an adult in good health. This specimen was peripheral blood, taken on day 0 of AZD1222 vaccination. The V and J genes are TRBV19 and TRBJ1-2, with no reliable assignment of the D segment. The CDR3 sequence is CASSIEGRNYGYTF. The nucleotides are TGTGCCAGTAGTATAGAGGGCAGAAACTATGGCTACACCTTC.